These T cell receptor beta chains were read from a single sample in a study of CD8 T cells in ankylosing spondylitis. TCRdb re-called the 5' RACE reads with MiXCR, one entry per CDR3 protein. The sample has over 600,000 distinct CDR3 sequences, under 20% seen once. Sequenced sample: blood, either unsorted or a sorted T cell fraction (not recorded which). These receptors were taken from a male donor with ankylosing spondylitis. Both conserved end residues are part of each CDR3. Fields, in order: V gene, J gene, D gene, clone size, CDR3 protein, CDR3 DNA. The D gene is left open where the match is weak. Clone size, where shown, is once, few, many, or a class for clones that have expanded.

>TRBV20-1|TRBJ2-1|NA|many
CSARDQGSSSYNEQFF
TGCAGTGCTAGAGATCAGGGCAGCTCTTCCTACAATGAGCAGTTCTTC
>TRBV24-1|TRBJ2-3|TRBD2|NA
CATSEAGTSRSTDTQYF
TGTGCCACCAGTGAAGCCGGGACTAGCCGTAGCACAGATACGCAGTATTTT
>TRBV7-2|TRBJ2-5|NA|NA
CASSLAIGLQETQYF
TGTGCCAGCAGCTTAGCGATAGGGTTGCAAGAGACCCAGTACTTC
>TRBV12-3/TRBV12-4|TRBJ2-1|TRBD2|few
CASSPAWGGDEQFF
TGTGCCAGCAGCCCTGCGTGGGGAGGGGATGAGCAGTTCTTC
>TRBV5-1|TRBJ2-7|NA|few
CASSFEQGGSGEQYF
TGCGCCAGCAGCTTCGAACAGGGTGGGTCTGGCGAGCAGTACTTC
>TRBV20-1|TRBJ2-1|NA|NA
CSAGLLAVEQFF
TGCAGTGCTGGCCTTCTCGCGGTTGAGCAGTTCTTC
>TRBV19|TRBJ2-7|NA|NA
CASSLTGTPSEQYF
TGTGCCAGTAGTCTGACCGGGACGCCCTCCGAGCAGTACTTC
>TRBV6-1|TRBJ2-5|NA|once
CASRVPGPQETQYF
TGTGCCAGCAGGGTCCCGGGACCACAAGAGACCCAGTACTTC
>TRBV4-1|TRBJ1-4|NA|NA
CASSTDPNEKLFF
TGCGCCAGCAGCACGGACCCGAATGAAAAACTGTTTTTT
>TRBV6-1|TRBJ2-5|NA|few
CASSATLGYQETQYF
TGTGCCAGCAGTGCGACGCTGGGCTATCAAGAGACCCAGTACTTC
>TRBV4-2|TRBJ2-1|TRBD2|NA
CASSQASRTSGMYEQFF
TGTGCCAGCAGCCAAGCGTCACGGACTAGCGGGATGTATGAGCAGTTCTTC
>TRBV28|TRBJ2-7|NA|NA
CAIATESYEQYF
TGTGCCATCGCCACAGAGTCCTACGAGCAGTACTTC
>TRBV5-1|TRBJ2-5|NA|once
CASSLATAVQETQYF
TGCGCCAGCAGCTTGGCCACGGCAGTCCAAGAGACCCAGTACTTC
>TRBV15|TRBJ2-7|NA|few
CATSRGERYEQYF
TGTGCCACCAGCAGAGGGGAGAGATACGAGCAGTACTTC
>TRBV28|TRBJ2-1|NA|many
CASSLLAPRGNEQFF
TGTGCCAGCAGCCTCCTAGCTCCCCGGGGAAATGAGCAGTTCTTC